This TCR beta chain comes out of a study of cytomegalovirus exposure and HLA in healthy donors. The CDR3 sequence is 15 residues long. V was pared by 1 base and J by 4 bases, with 10 bases between. Germline V gives CDR1 MNHNS, CDR2 SASEGT. Study-level results: A later analysis linked a missense variant in DCLRE1C to the trimming of TCR beta V and J genes. Common viral pathogens seemed to be connected with several of the most significant clusters, according to a later analysis.

The PCR made use of 60 Vbeta and 13 Jbeta primers. Data came from immunoSEQ multiplex PCR; TCRdb stores just in-frame clones and leaves some out. The sample lists over 85,000 clones, approximately 84% occurring once. Comment on this clone: The antigen remains undetermined.

The J gene is TRBJ1-4, the V gene TRBV6-1; D gene ambiguous. The sequence came from a middle-aged man in good health and CMV-seronegative. The source material was PBMCs. The CDR3 here is CASSEVELYNEKLFF. As DNA, the CDR3 is TGTGCCAGCAGTGAAGTCGAACTTTATAATGAAAAACTGTTTTTT.